Listed here are 16 T cell receptor beta chains from one sample, sequenced in a study of cytomegalovirus exposure and HLA in healthy donors. The PCR contained 60 Vbeta and 13 Jbeta primers. Sequencing was performed with immunoSEQ multiplex PCR; in TCRdb, only in-frame clones are kept and a portion is missing. This table has under 130,000 clones, roughly 70% appearing once. Source material: PBMCs. All receptors come from a woman between 50 and 59 years old in good health and CMV-seronegative.

The rearrangement joins TRBV5-1 to TRBJ1-5, with D hard to call. CDR3 length: 15 amino acids. Germline V CDR1 and CDR2: SGHRS, YFSETQ. V was cut by 0 bases and J by 6 bases, with 13 bases left in between. CDR3 DNA: TGCGCCAGCAGCTTGGCCGGGCAGGCGGGTCAGCCCCAGCATTTT. Translating gives CASSLAGQAGQPQHF.

This clone was found a few times. The CDR3 DNA follows: TGCGCCAGCAGCCACGGACTGCCCCAAGAGACCCAGTACTTC. Translated: CASSHGLPQETQYF. V is TRBV5-1 and J is TRBJ2-5; tentatively, D is TRBD2 (5 bases). Germline V gene lookup returns CDR1 SGHRS and CDR2 YFSETQ. CDR3 length: 14 amino acids. V dropped 4 bases and J dropped 1 base, with 11 bases sitting between them.

This clone was seen a few times. The V and J genes are TRBV28 and TRBJ1-5; 11 nucleotides match TRBD1. This CDR3 has 17 amino acids. Germline-derived CDR1 and CDR2 are MDHEN and SYDVKM. Unmatched junction bases numbered 7, after V lost 2 bases and J lost 4 bases. The CDR3 DNA reads TGTGCCAGCAGTTTAGTCCCGGGGACAGGGGGTAATCAGCCCCAGCATTTT. Translating gives CASSLVPGTGGNQPQHF.

This rearrangement joins TRBV14 to TRBJ2-2; 8 nucleotides align to TRBD2. With 1 base clipped from V and 3 bases from J, the junction kept 4 bases outside the gene matches. Germline V gene lookup returns CDR1 SGHDN and CDR2 FVKESK. The CDR3 contains 16 residues. CDR3 DNA: TGTGCCAGCAGCCAAGGGACTAGCCCAGACACCGGGGAGCTGTTTTTT. It specifies CASSQGTSPDTGELFF.

The J gene is TRBJ2-7, the V gene TRBV5-1; 14 bases align to TRBD2. The CDR3 contains 16 residues. V trimming: 4 bases; J trimming: 7 bases; junction bases outside the gene matches: 10. Looked up from germline, CDR1 is SGHRS and CDR2 is YFSETQ. CDR3 in DNA: TGCGCCAGCAGCCCACTCCCGGGACTAGCGGGAGAGGAGCAGTACTTC. Translation gives CASSPLPGLAGEEQYF.

This clone was detected only a few times. At one boundary the junction diverges from the germline segment, which might be a read error. J is TRBJ2-3 and V is TRBV7-7, with D hard to call. This CDR3 contains 15 residues. The germline CDR1 and CDR2 sequences are SSHAT and FNYEAQ (reference sequence). The CDR3 spells CASSPGGASTDTQYF. The CDR3 DNA follows: TGTGCTAGCAGCCCTGGTGGAGCTAGCACAGATACGCAGTATTTT.

This clone was recorded a few times. The rearrangement links TRBV5-1 to TRBJ2-7; D is perhaps TRBD2 (7 bases). This CDR3 is 14 amino acids long. Between the trimmed V and J ends, which lost 0 bases and 6 bases, there was a span of 13 bases. Germline CDR1 reads SGHRS; CDR2 reads YFSETQ. CDR3 sequence reads: CASSLGGGGSEQYF. DNA of the CDR3: TGCGCCAGCAGCTTGGGAGGGGGGGGAAGCGAGCAGTACTTC.

The rearrangement uses TRBV7-2 and TRBJ2-7, with 7 bases aligning to TRBD1. Germline V gene lookup returns CDR1 SGHTA and CDR2 FQGNSA. The CDR3 has 14 amino acids. Trimming removed 5 bases from V and 0 bases from J; junction bases left unmatched: 4. CDR3 loop: CASSHGTVSYEQYF. The DNA for the CDR3 is TGTGCCAGCAGCCACGGGACAGTCTCCTACGAGCAGTACTTC.

The rearrangement joins TRBV25-1 to TRBJ2-7, with D perhaps matching TRBD2 (7 bases). Germline CDR1 and CDR2: MGHDK and SYGVNS. Trimming removed 1 base from V and 3 bases from J, with 13 bases in between. The CDR3 is 15 amino acids. The CDR3 region is CASSEWGGGNYEQYF. CDR3 coding DNA: TGTGCCAGCAGTGAATGGGGAGGGGGAAACTACGAGCAGTACTTC.

The chain uses TRBV5-1 and TRBJ2-5, with D possibly TRBD1 on 6 matching bases. V lost 1 base to trimming and J lost 4 bases, with 11 bases between them. CDR1 is SGHRS and CDR2 is YFSETQ in the germline V gene. The CDR3 totals 14 residues. CDR3 in amino acids: CASSLFGTTETQYF. The CDR3 nucleotides are TGCGCCAGCAGCTTGTTTGGGACAACAGAGACCCAGTACTTC.

V is TRBV5-1 and J is TRBJ2-5, with 7 bases matching TRBD2. Germline V gives CDR1 SGHRS, CDR2 YFSETQ. This CDR3 has 16 amino acids. Losses at the gene ends were 3 bases for V and 5 bases for J; bases not matched to a gene: 13. CDR3 DNA sequence: TGCGCCAGCAGCTCATCCGGGACTACTGTCGATGAGACCCAGTACTTC. Its protein is CASSSSGTTVDETQYF.

V is TRBV5-1 and J is TRBJ1-1; no firm D call. Per the germline V gene, CDR1 is SGHRS and CDR2 is YFSETQ. The CDR3 has 14 amino acids. The V end lost 2 bases, the J end lost 1 base, and 9 bases lay between the germline ends. The CDR3 sequence is CASSFFPGNTEAFF. The DNA for the CDR3 is TGCGCCAGCAGCTTTTTTCCCGGGAACACTGAAGCTTTCTTT.

The rearrangement links TRBV6-5 to TRBJ1-1; TRBD1 agrees at 8 bases. Germline trimming cut 0 bases from V and 4 bases from J; bases unmatched to any gene: 7. CDR1 is MNHEY and CDR2 is SVGAGI in the germline V gene. This CDR3 is built from 16 residues. The CDR3 loop reads CASSYSKVDRGTEAFF. The DNA for the CDR3 is TGTGCCAGCAGTTACTCGAAGGTCGACAGGGGCACTGAAGCTTTCTTT.

V is TRBV27 and J is TRBJ2-5; TRBD1 agrees at 7 bases. There are 15 residues in the CDR3. The germline CDR1 and CDR2 sequences are MNHEY and SMNVEV (reference sequence). After removal of 8 bases from V and 6 bases from J, the junction contained 15 bases not matched to a gene. CDR3 sequence: CASESRGQGMKTQYF. CDR3 coding DNA: TGTGCCAGCGAATCGAGGGGGCAGGGTATGAAGACCCAGTACTTC.

This clone showed up just a few times. The rearrangement links TRBV6-5 to TRBJ2-7; possibly TRBD2 for D (5 bases). Germline lookup yields CDR1 MNHEY and CDR2 SVGAGI. V was trimmed by 0 bases and J by 3 bases, leaving 12 bases between them. CDR3 length: 15 amino acids. The CDR3 region is CASSYSPGWSYEQYF. CDR3 nucleotides: TGTGCCAGCAGTTACTCTCCGGGATGGAGCTACGAGCAGTACTTC.

The chain links TRBV19 to TRBJ1-6; unclear D gene. The CDR3 sequence is 15 residues long. Germline CDR1 LNHDA, CDR2 SQIVND (reference sequence). V was clipped by 3 bases and J by 9 bases, with 15 bases between them. CDR3 sequence (DNA): TGTGCCAGTAGTATCCTAGGAGTGGAGGGTTCACCCCTCCACTTT. Encoded protein: CASSILGVEGSPLHF. The full variable domain, completed using reference TRBV19 and TRBJ1-6, is DGGITQSPKYLFRKEGQNVTLSCEQNLNHDAMYWYRQDPGQGLRLIYYSQIVNDFQKGDIAEGYSVSREKKESFPLTVTSAQKNPTAFYLCASSILGVEGSPLHFGNGTRLTVT.